The present entry profiles one T cell receptor beta chain with its context. TCRdb reprocessed the RT-PCR reads with MiXCR, giving one entry per CDR3 protein. The sample yields 900,000 to 1,000,000 distinct CDR3 sequences, around 17% seen once. The data were taken from a study of patients and donors after allogeneic stem cell transplantation. V dropped 7 bases and J dropped 5; count of bases not matched to a gene: 12. The germline V gene encodes CDR1 SNHLY and CDR2 FYNNEI. There are 15 residues in the CDR3. The chain has TRBV2 and TRBJ1-2; 8 bases match TRBD1. The TCR originated in a human donor who was either an allogeneic HSCT recipient or a stem cell or donor lymphocyte infusion donor (not recorded which). It is not recorded whose cells these are; they may come from a transplant donor. Sequencing used blood, either unsorted or a sorted T cell fraction (not recorded which). The CDR3 nucleotides read TGTGCCAGCAAACCAGGACAGGGTCACTCGTATGGCTACACCTTC. It specifies CASKPGQGHSYGYTF.